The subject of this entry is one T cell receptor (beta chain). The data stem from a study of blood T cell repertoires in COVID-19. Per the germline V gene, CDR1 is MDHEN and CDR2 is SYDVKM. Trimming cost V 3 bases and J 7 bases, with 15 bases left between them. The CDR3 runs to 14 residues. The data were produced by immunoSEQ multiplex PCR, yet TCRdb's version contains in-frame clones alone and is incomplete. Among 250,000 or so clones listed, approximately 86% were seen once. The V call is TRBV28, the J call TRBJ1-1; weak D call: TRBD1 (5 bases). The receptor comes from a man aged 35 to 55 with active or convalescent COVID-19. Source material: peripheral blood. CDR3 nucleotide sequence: TGTGCCAGCAGTTTTTCTCTTGGGGCAGTTGAAGCTTTCTTT. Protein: CASSFSLGAVEAFF. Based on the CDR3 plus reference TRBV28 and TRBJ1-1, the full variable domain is DVKVTQSSRYLVKRTGEKVFLECVQDMDHENMFWYRQDPGLGLRLIYFSYDVKMKEKGDIPEGYSVSREKKERFSLILESASTNQTSMYLCASSFSLGAVEAFFGQGTRLTVV.